Detailed here is one T cell receptor (beta chain). The source of the sample is a study of blood T cell repertoires in COVID-19. The V end lost 1 base, the J end lost 6 bases, and 7 bases lay between the germline ends. CDR3 length: 13 residues. Per germline, CDR1 MNHEY and CDR2 SMNVEV (reference sequence). This table comes from immunoSEQ multiplex PCR, and its TCRdb copy is limited to in-frame clones, with some not included. In the table there are 150,000 to 200,000 clones, around 86% of which are singletons. This sequence was found in a man in his 70s with acute or convalescent COVID-19. The material sequenced was peripheral blood. V usage is TRBV27 and J usage is TRBJ1-5, with D uncertain. The chain's CDR3 is CASSLLSGQPQHF. In DNA, the CDR3 is TGTGCCAGCAGTTTATTGTCAGGTCAGCCCCAGCATTTT.